The rows below give T cell receptor beta chains drawn from one sample of a study of T cell repertoires in cytomegalovirus infection. TCRdb independently ran MiXCR on the reads; one entry per CDR3 protein. This sample has 70,000 or so distinct CDR3 sequences; 25% to 30% occur once, and the top ten carry 50% to 65%. The antigens these receptors bind are not known. The sequences come from CD8+ T cells from cultured PBMCs, collected from culture after CMV antigen stimulation. Receptor source: a human donor in good health (CMV status not recorded). Some clones in this sample may be carry-over from other donors' samples. The CDR3 runs from the conserved cysteine through the conserved F or W. The D gene is left open where the match is weak. Clone sizes are given selectively: once, few, many, or a class where the clone is expanded.

j_call v_call d_call clone_size cdr3_nt cdr3_aa
TRBJ1-1 TRBV19 NA NA TGTGCCAGTAGTATAGGAAAGGTGAACACTGAAGCTTTCTTT CASSIGKVNTEAFF
TRBJ2-7 TRBV4-3 NA NA TGCGCCAGCAGCCAAGATCGTATCACCGGGACCGGGTTCTACGAGCAGTACTTC CASSQDRITGTGFYEQYF
TRBJ2-3 TRBV7-2 TRBD2 many TGTGCCAGCAGCTCCCAACTAGCGGGAAGCACAGATACGCAGTATTTT CASSSQLAGSTDTQYF
TRBJ1-5 TRBV5-5 NA many TGTGCCAGCAGCTTGGCTATAGGGGGCAATCAGCCCCAGCATTTT CASSLAIGGNQPQHF
TRBJ2-7 TRBV12-3/TRBV12-4 TRBD1 NA TGTGCCAGCAGTTTTGGCCAAGTGGGACAGGCGCCCTACGAGCAGTACTTC CASSFGQVGQAPYEQYF
TRBJ2-1 TRBV7-9 TRBD1 NA TGTGCCAGCAGCCCCGACTTAGGGGACAGATACAATGAGCAGTTCTTC CASSPDLGDRYNEQFF
TRBJ2-5 TRBV13 NA NA TGTGCCAGCAGCTTAGGGGTGAGGCGGGAGACCCAGTACTTC CASSLGVRRETQYF
TRBJ1-3 TRBV7-2 NA many TGTGCCAGCAGCACACTCGTGTCCCCTGGAAACACCATATATTTT CASSTLVSPGNTIYF
TRBJ1-2 TRBV19 NA NA TGTGCCAGTAGTATAGCTATTTGGGACGTCGGGATCTATGGCTACACCTTC CASSIAIWDVGIYGYTF
TRBJ2-3 TRBV12-5 NA few TGTGCTAGTGGTCTGGAAGGGGGGTCTGGCGGAGATACGCAGTATTTT CASGLEGGSGGDTQYF
TRBJ1-4 TRBV7-8 NA NA TGTGCCAGCAGCTTAGCGCGACACGCAACTAATGAAAAACTGTTTTTT CASSLARHATNEKLFF
TRBJ1-2 TRBV5-1 NA NA TGCGCCAGCAGCTTGAACCCCGGGGGCGATGGCTACACCTTC CASSLNPGGDGYTF
TRBJ1-2 TRBV10-1 NA many TGCGCCAGCATTAAGGATGGCTACACCTTC CASIKDGYTF
TRBJ1-5 TRBV6-2/TRBV6-3 NA many TGTGCCAGCAGTTTCTCCGGGACTTATCAGCCCCAGCATTTT CASSFSGTYQPQHF
TRBJ2-3 TRBV6-1 TRBD2 NA TGTGCCAGCAGTGAAATGGCTAGCGGGGCCTCTCGCACAGATACGCAGTATTTT CASSEMASGASRTDTQYF
TRBJ2-7 TRBV7-8 TRBD1 NA TGTGCCAGCAGCTTAGACAGGGGGTCCGATGAGCAGTACTTC CASSLDRGSDEQYF
TRBJ2-3 TRBV4-1 NA NA TGCGCCAGCAGCCAAGGAATTGTTCGGACGCCCGCCTTGGATACGCAGTATTTT CASSQGIVRTPALDTQYF
TRBJ2-7 TRBV12-3/TRBV12-4 NA NA TGTGCCAGCAGTTTAGAGCCCGCCTACGAGCAGTACTTC CASSLEPAYEQYF
TRBJ1-6 TRBV27 TRBD1 NA TGTGCCAGCAGTTTACCTCCCACAGGGGACTCCTATAATTCACCCCTCCACTTT CASSLPPTGDSYNSPLHF
TRBJ2-1 TRBV7-6 TRBD2 few TGTGCCAGCAGCTTAGCAGGCCCACTAGCGGGAGCCTACAATGAGCAGTTCTTC CASSLAGPLAGAYNEQFF
TRBJ1-1 TRBV30 NA NA TGTGCCTGGAGTGTAGGAATAGGGGGGAACACTGAAGCTTTCTTT CAWSVGIGGNTEAFF
TRBJ2-1 TRBV12-3/TRBV12-4 TRBD2 NA TGTGCCAGCAGTGCGGCGACTAGCGGGGGGAGTATGTTCTTC CASSAATSGGSMFF
TRBJ2-4 TRBV5-6 TRBD1 few TGTGCCAGCAGTCACGGGACAGGGGCCGCTGTGTGGTACTTC CASSHGTGAAVWYF
TRBJ2-7 TRBV7-9 NA NA TGTGCCAGCAGCCCCCCCGGGACGAGCTCCTACGAGCAGTACTTC CASSPPGTSSYEQYF
TRBJ1-1 TRBV4-3 TRBD1 many TGCGCCAGCAGCCAAGATAGGGGGGGACAGTCGAACACTGAAGCTTTCTTT CASSQDRGGQSNTEAFF
TRBJ1-1 TRBV5-4 NA NA TGTGCCAGCAGCGGAACGAACACTGAAGCTTTCTTT CASSGTNTEAFF
TRBJ2-7 TRBV27 NA NA TGTGCCAGCAGTCCGCAGGTCAGCTCCTACGAGCAGTACTTC CASSPQVSSYEQYF
TRBJ2-7 TRBV27 NA few TGTGCCAGCAGTCCACGGGGCCCGGTTAGCTCCTACGAGCAGTACTTC CASSPRGPVSSYEQYF
TRBJ2-3 TRBV29-1 NA NA TGCAGCGCCGCTACGGGGAGTTATGCAGATACGCAGTATTTT CSAATGSYADTQYF
TRBJ2-2 TRBV9 TRBD2 NA TGTGCCAGCAGCGTAAACCGGGAGGGAGCGAACACCGGGGAGCTGTTTTTT CASSVNREGANTGELFF
TRBJ2-2 TRBV24-1 TRBD1 few TGTGCCACCAGTGATTCGGACAGGGGCAAGGGGGAGCTGTTTTTT CATSDSDRGKGELFF
TRBJ2-1 TRBV12-3/TRBV12-4 NA NA TGTGCCAGCAGTCCCGGGCCTGGGAATGAGCAGTTCTTC CASSPGPGNEQFF
TRBJ2-2 TRBV12-3/TRBV12-4 TRBD1 NA TGTGCCAGCAGTCAAGGGACAGTCGGCGGGGAGCTGTTTTTT CASSQGTVGGELFF
TRBJ2-3 TRBV5-1 TRBD2 NA TGCGCCTGCAGAGAGGCGGGAGTAGAAGCAGATACGCAGTATTTT CACREAGVEADTQYF
TRBJ1-1 TRBV9 NA few TGTGCCAGCAGCCCCCGGCCAGCCTTGAACACTGAAGCTTTCTTT CASSPRPALNTEAFF
TRBJ2-7 TRBV18 TRBD2 NA TGTGCCAGCTCACGGGTGACTAGCGGGGAGCTTTACGAGCAGTACTTC CASSRVTSGELYEQYF
TRBJ2-5 TRBV27 TRBD2 NA TGTGCCAGCAGTTGGGGGGAGGGGGAGACCCAGTACTTC CASSWGEGETQYF
TRBJ1-2 TRBV12-3/TRBV12-4 TRBD1 few TGTGCCAGCAGTTTACAGGGGGCGGTAAAAAACTATGGCTACACCTTC CASSLQGAVKNYGYTF
TRBJ1-1 TRBV7-6 TRBD1 many TGTGCCAGCAGCTTGAACAGGGGGAACACTGAAGCTTTCTTT CASSLNRGNTEAFF
TRBJ2-7 TRBV7-6 TRBD2 NA TGTGCCAGCAGTGGGGGTGGGGGGGCCTACGAGCAGTACTTC CASSGGGGAYEQYF
TRBJ2-5 TRBV27 NA few TGTGCCAGCAGTATCGGCCTCGGTGGGAAAGAGACCCAGTACTTC CASSIGLGGKETQYF
TRBJ1-3 TRBV6-6 NA NA TGTGCCAGCAGTTACGACCTCCAAGGGGACACCATATATTTT CASSYDLQGDTIYF
TRBJ1-5 TRBV20-1 NA few TGCAGTGCTAGGACCCGACGGGTTCGGAGCAATCAGCCCCAGCATTTT CSARTRRVRSNQPQHF
TRBJ2-5 TRBV19 TRBD2 NA TGTGCCAGTAGTAGCCGACTAGCGGAGATCCAAGAGACCCAGTACTTC CASSSRLAEIQETQYF
TRBJ2-7 TRBV11-2 NA few TGTGCCAGCAGCTCGACGCGCTCCTACGAGCAGTACTTC CASSSTRSYEQYF
TRBJ2-7 TRBV7-9 NA few TGTGCCAGCAGCGCGGGGACCGGATCCTACGAGCAGTACTTC CASSAGTGSYEQYF
TRBJ1-1 TRBV11-2 NA NA TGTGCCAGCAGCGGCCGTTACGGTCAGGCGAACACTGAAGCTTTCTTT CASSGRYGQANTEAFF
TRBJ2-3 TRBV20-1 NA NA TGCAGTGCTAGATCTCCCCTTAGCACAGATACGCAGTATTTT CSARSPLSTDTQYF
TRBJ2-7 TRBV7-9 TRBD2 NA TGTGCCAGCAGCTTAGCGTCCGGGGGGGGTGACGAGCAGTACTTC CASSLASGGGDEQYF
TRBJ2-1 TRBV20-1 NA NA TGCAGTGCCGATAGCTCACGTCCGGGTCGTGAGCAGTTCTTC CSADSSRPGREQFF
TRBJ1-6 TRBV11-2 TRBD1 NA TGTGCCAGCAGCCTAGGGACAGGGAATTCACCCCTCCACTTT CASSLGTGNSPLHF
TRBJ2-3 TRBV4-1 NA NA TGCGCCAGCAGCCAAGATAGAATCGGGGGCGAAGGGATAGATACGCAGTATTTT CASSQDRIGGEGIDTQYF
TRBJ2-1 TRBV12-5 TRBD1 few TGTGCTAGTGGTCGGGACAGTTCGAACTCCTACAATGAGCAGTTCTTC CASGRDSSNSYNEQFF
TRBJ1-5 TRBV29-1 TRBD1 NA TGCAGCGCTCGACAGGGGTTGGAGCCCCAGCATTTT CSARQGLEPQHF
TRBJ2-7 TRBV20-1 TRBD2 NA TGCAGTGCTAGAGGGACTAGCGGGACCTACGAGCAGTACTTC CSARGTSGTYEQYF
TRBJ2-1 TRBV11-3 NA many TGTGCCAGCAGCGTAACCGGGGTAGTGGGTGAGCAGTTCTTC CASSVTGVVGEQFF
TRBJ2-7 TRBV7-9 NA once TGTGCCAGCAGGGGGTCCTACGAGCAGTACTTC CASRGSYEQYF
TRBJ1-1 TRBV5-1 NA NA TGCGCCAGCAGGCCGACGGGTACGAACACTGAAGCTTTCTTT CASRPTGTNTEAFF